This T cell receptor (beta chain) was obtained from a study of OX40 agonist ivuxolimab in advanced cancers. Repertoires were generated with immunoSEQ multiplex PCR, while TCRdb's copy carries only in-frame clones and drops some. This table has 55,000 to 65,000 clones, over 80% appearing once. CDR1 is LGHNA and CDR2 is YSLEER in the germline V gene. V was clipped by 1 base and J by 1 base, with 10 bases between them. The CDR3 sequence is 15 residues long. This clone appeared once. V and J are TRBV4-3 and TRBJ1-1; no reliable D call. This TCR came from an adult with an advanced solid tumor such as melanoma, head and neck, liver or kidney cancer. The specimen comprised CD4+ or CD8+ T cells sorted from blood, sampled in a trial of the OX40 agonist ivuxolimab. This chain's CDR3 is CASSQGQVENTEAFF. CDR3 sequence (DNA): TGCGCCAGCAGCCAAGGGCAGGTGGAGAACACTGAAGCTTTCTTT.